A selection of T cell receptor beta chains follows, all from one sample in a study of blood T cells in healthy people across ages. TCRdb reprocessed the 5' RACE reads via MiXCR and lists one record per CDR3 protein. The sample includes 730,000 or so distinct CDR3 sequences, roughly 45% of them seen just once. Sequencing was done on a sample of blood. All receptors come from a woman aged 60-75 years in good health. Each CDR3 is given with its conserved first and last residue. Fields, in order: clone size, J gene, D gene, V gene, CDR3 protein, CDR3 DNA. D genes are given only for firm matches. Clone size, where shown, is once, few, many, or a class for clones that have expanded.

NA TRBJ2-7 NA TRBV5-1 CASSFWVSANEQYF TGCGCCAGCAGCTTCTGGGTCTCGGCCAACGAGCAGTACTTC
few TRBJ1-1 TRBD1 TRBV20-1 CSAGQGRDTEAFF TGCAGTGCTGGACAGGGCCGGGACACTGAAGCTTTCTTT
NA TRBJ2-7 TRBD2 TRBV7-2 CASSFKASGGGLYNEQYF TGTGCCAGCAGCTTTAAGGCTAGCGGGGGCGGGTTATACAATGAGCAGTACTTC
NA TRBJ2-7 TRBD2 TRBV20-1 CSAPSSGSNNEQYF TGCAGTGCTCCCTCGAGCGGGAGTAACAACGAGCAGTACTTC
few TRBJ2-7 NA TRBV12-3/TRBV12-4 CASSFKSQAYEQYF TGTGCCAGCAGTTTCAAAAGCCAGGCTTACGAGCAGTACTTC
NA TRBJ2-5 TRBD2 TRBV7-9 CASSPESGVETQYF TGTGCCAGCAGCCCCGAAAGCGGGGTTGAGACCCAGTACTTC
once TRBJ2-7 NA TRBV4-2 CASSRGLNYEQYF TGTGCCAGCAGCAGGGGTCTAAATTACGAGCAGTACTTC
few TRBJ2-5 TRBD2 TRBV5-1 CASSLVLAGERETQYF TGCGCCAGCAGCTTGGTACTAGCGGGAGAGAGAGAGACCCAGTACTTC
few TRBJ1-1 NA TRBV5-1 CASSLEGSYTEAFF TGCGCCAGCAGCCTGGAAGGTTCCTACACTGAAGCTTTCTTT
many TRBJ2-1 TRBD2 TRBV20-1 CSAIQSGSKFF TGCAGTGCCATCCAAAGCGGGAGCAAGTTCTTC
NA TRBJ2-7 NA TRBV20-1 CSARGFAYEQYF TGCAGTGCTAGAGGTTTCGCCTACGAGCAGTACTTC
NA TRBJ2-3 TRBD1 TRBV4-1 CASSRQFPGQGGDTQYF TGCGCCAGCAGCCGACAGTTCCCGGGACAGGGTGGAGATACGCAGTATTTT
many TRBJ2-3 NA TRBV20-1 CSARKSDTQYF TGCAGTGCTAGAAAATCAGATACGCAGTATTTT
many TRBJ2-3 NA TRBV12-3/TRBV12-4 CASSFFRSTDTQYF TGTGCCAGCAGTTTCTTCAGGAGCACAGATACGCAGTATTTT
many TRBJ2-3 NA TRBV5-1 CASSLGGAGTDTQYF TGTGCCAGCAGTTTAGGCGGTGCGGGCACAGATACGCAGTATTTT
NA TRBJ1-2 NA TRBV27 CASSLVFSRHEADSYTF TGTGCCAGCAGTTTAGTTTTTTCCAGGCACGAAGCGGACAGCTACACCTTC
NA TRBJ1-1 NA TRBV7-9 CASRRGELPLEAFF TGTGCCAGCAGAAGGGGCGAACTCCCCCTAGAAGCTTTCTTT
few TRBJ1-2 TRBD1 TRBV4-3 CASSQDHQGAYGYTF TGCGCCAGCAGCCAAGATCACCAGGGGGCGTATGGCTACACCTTC
few TRBJ1-6 NA TRBV20-1 CSARGGSSSNSPLHF TGCAGTGCTAGAGGGGGGAGCTCGTCTAATTCACCCCTCCACTTT
NA TRBJ2-1 NA TRBV29-1 CSVEDPRDLATTYNEQFF TGCAGCGTTGAAGATCCAAGGGACCTAGCGACCACCTACAATGAGCAGTTCTTC
few TRBJ1-2 NA TRBV25-1 CASSEQGPNYGYTF TGTGCCAGCAGTGAACAGGGGCCTAACTATGGCTACACCTTC
few TRBJ2-1 TRBD2 TRBV12-3/TRBV12-4 CASSATSGKGSYNEQFF TGTGCCAGCAGTGCGACTAGCGGTAAGGGCTCCTACAATGAGCAGTTCTTC
few TRBJ2-1 TRBD2 TRBV10-3 CAISGTGTTSNEQFF TGTGCCATCAGTGGGACCGGGACTACGTCCAATGAGCAGTTCTTC
NA TRBJ2-3 NA TRBV10-3 CAIRAESRDTQYF TGTGCCATCAGGGCGGAGTCCCGGGATACGCAGTATTTT
few TRBJ2-1 NA TRBV7-2 CASSFEVSRYNEQFF TGTGCCAGCAGCTTTGAGGTATCGCGCTACAATGAGCAGTTCTTC
NA TRBJ2-5 NA TRBV20-1 CSAQKSQETQYF TGCAGTGCACAGAAGTCACAAGAGACCCAGTACTTC
few TRBJ2-2 TRBD2 TRBV27 CASSPTSASNTGELFF TGTGCCAGCAGTCCGACTAGCGCCTCGAACACCGGGGAGCTGTTTTTT
few TRBJ2-5 NA TRBV7-6 CASSTGQTQETQYF TGTGCCAGCAGCACTGGACAGACCCAAGAGACCCAGTACTTC
few TRBJ2-1 TRBD2 TRBV5-1 CASSLAPGGTYNEQFF TGCGCCAGCAGCTTGGCGCCGGGAGGGACGTACAATGAGCAGTTCTTC
NA TRBJ2-1 TRBD2 TRBV6-2/TRBV6-3 CASIPSGGDYNEQFF TGTGCCAGCATCCCTAGCGGGGGGGACTACAATGAGCAGTTCTTC
NA TRBJ2-3 TRBD1 TRBV24-1 CATSGSGTGVGTDTQYF TGTGCCACCAGTGGATCCGGGACAGGGGTAGGCACAGATACGCAGTATTTT
NA TRBJ1-4 NA TRBV5-1 CASSTGTDRNEKLFF TGCGCCAGCAGCACCGGGACCGACCGGAATGAAAAACTGTTTTTT
NA TRBJ2-7 NA TRBV20-1 CSATALLAETYEQYF TGCAGTGCAACGGCCCTTTTAGCGGAGACCTACGAGCAGTACTTC
many TRBJ1-6 NA TRBV9 CASSVDSTPDNSPLHF TGTGCCAGCAGCGTCGACTCGACACCCGATAATTCACCCCTCCACTTT
NA TRBJ2-7 NA TRBV20-1 CSARGIVSGGYEQYF TGCAGTGCTAGGGGGATAGTCTCAGGCGGGTACGAGCAGTACTTC
NA TRBJ1-1 NA TRBV6-2/TRBV6-3 CASSSRTVEAFF TGTGCCAGCAGCAGCAGGACGGTTGAAGCTTTCTTT
NA TRBJ2-1 TRBD2 TRBV29-1 CSVEGLAGVVTYKEQFF TGCAGCGTTGAGGGGCTAGCGGGAGTGGTAACCTACAAGGAGCAGTTCTTC
few TRBJ2-3 TRBD2 TRBV20-1 CSARGLAGVDTQYF TGCAGTGCTAGGGGACTAGCGGGAGTTGATACGCAGTATTTT
NA TRBJ2-7 TRBD1 TRBV12-3/TRBV12-4 CASRGQGSTYEQYF TGTGCCAGCAGGGGACAGGGGTCTACCTACGAGCAGTACTTC
many TRBJ1-2 NA TRBV29-1 CSAGLGNYGYTF TGCAGTGCAGGGTTAGGGAACTATGGCTACACCTTC
NA TRBJ1-5 NA TRBV6-6 CASSHSVPGSNQPQHF TGTGCCAGCAGCCACTCGGTGCCAGGGAGCAATCAGCCCCAGCATTTT
NA TRBJ2-5 NA TRBV7-9 CASSLDGSSGEQYF TGTGCCAGCAGCTTAGATGGGTCATCGGGGGAGCAGTACTTC
NA TRBJ2-5 NA TRBV12-3/TRBV12-4 CASSSINQETQYF TGTGCCAGCAGTTCAATCAACCAAGAGACCCAGTACTTC